The source of this T cell receptor beta chain is a study of blood T cells in healthy people across ages. This clonotype was picked up a small number of times. Its antigen is not identified. With 5 bases removed from V and 0 bases from J, the gap between germline ends came to 13 bases. The CDR3 has 15 residues. Germline CDR1 SEHNR, CDR2 FQNEAQ (reference sequence). Notes on the study in general: With age, beta diversity per million T cells declined roughly linearly, significantly by approximately 40. Since the PBMCs were unsorted, naive and antigen-experienced cells could not be conclusively compared.

A second about 7 to 12 cycle PCR used barcoded and J-beta primers. Every single cDNA molecule received a tag from a template-switch adaptor with 12 random nucleotides. A single record per CDR3 protein comes from TCRdb applying MiXCR to the 5' RACE reads. The profile shows 800,000 to 950,000 distinct CDR3 sequences, about 28% of them singletons. This same sample was also taken into another study, of T cells of mothers and their children.

Sequencing was performed on blood. The TCR sequence derives from a woman aged 40-49 years in good health. The chain carries TRBV7-9 and TRBJ2-5; perhaps TRBD2 as D (6 bases). CDR3 in DNA: TGTGCCAGCAGCCTGGGACTGATCGACCAAGAGACCCAGTACTTC. Residues: CASSLGLIDQETQYF.